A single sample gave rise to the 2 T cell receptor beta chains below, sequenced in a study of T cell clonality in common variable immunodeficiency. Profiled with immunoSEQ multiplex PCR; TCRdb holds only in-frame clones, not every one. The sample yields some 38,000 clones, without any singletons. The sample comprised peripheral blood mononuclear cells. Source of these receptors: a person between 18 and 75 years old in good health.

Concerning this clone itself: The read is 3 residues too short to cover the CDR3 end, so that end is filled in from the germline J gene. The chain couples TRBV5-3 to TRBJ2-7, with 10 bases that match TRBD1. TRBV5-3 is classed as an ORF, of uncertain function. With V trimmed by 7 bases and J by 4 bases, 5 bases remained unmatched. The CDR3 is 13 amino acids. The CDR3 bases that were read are TGTGCCAGACTCCGGGACAGGGGTTACGAG. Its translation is CARLRDRGYE. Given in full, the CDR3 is CARLRDRGYEQYF.

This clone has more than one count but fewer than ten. CDR3 in amino acids: CASSMPPGTSTDTYTF. The covered CDR3 bases are TGTGCCAGTAGTATGCCCCCAGGGACTAGCACAGATACC. This chain connects TRBV19 to TRBJ1-2, with D possibly TRBD1 on 5 matching bases. The missing CDR3 end, 3 residues past where the read stops, is filled in from the germline J gene. The CDR3 runs 16 residues. Germline V lookup: CDR1 LNHDA, CDR2 SQIVND (reference sequence).